The 18 T cell receptor beta chains reported below all come from one sample, sequenced in a study of blood T cell repertoires in COVID-19. Repertoires were generated with immunoSEQ multiplex PCR, while TCRdb's copy carries only in-frame clones and drops some. The table records 250,000 or so clones, nearly 90% of them present only once. The sample comprised PBMCs or T cells enriched from blood (not recorded which). The receptor set was obtained from a man aged 25-45 years who had recovered from COVID-19.

This clone has just a few counts. V and J are TRBV13 and TRBJ2-3, with 8 bases aligning to TRBD2. Germline trimming cut 3 bases from V and 4 bases from J; bases unmatched to any gene: 9. The CDR3 sequence is 16 residues long. The germline V gene has CDR1 PRHDT and CDR2 FYEKMQ (reference sequence). Here the CDR3 reads CASSFNNPSGPDTQYF. The DNA of the CDR3 is TGTGCCAGCAGCTTTAACAACCCTAGCGGGCCAGATACGCAGTATTTT.

The V and J genes are TRBV28 and TRBJ1-6, with D hard to call. The CDR3 has 17 residues. The germline V gene has CDR1 MDHEN and CDR2 SYDVKM. Trimming removed 6 bases at V and 0 bases at J, with 15 bases between. As DNA, the CDR3 is TGTGCCAGCAGACCCATGACTGCCAGCTCCTATAATTCACCCCTCCACTTT. Translated: CASRPMTASSYNSPLHF. The variable domain in full, completed from reference TRBV28 and TRBJ1-6, reads DVKVTQSSRYLVKRTGEKVFLECVQDMDHENMFWYRQDPGLGLRLIYFSYDVKMKEKGDIPEGYSVSREKKERFSLILESASTNQTSMYLCASRPMTASSYNSPLHFGNGTRLTVT.

The chain couples TRBV11-3 to TRBJ2-2; 12 nucleotides agree with TRBD2. With V trimmed by 0 bases and J by 4 bases, 6 bases remained unmatched. CDR1 and CDR2 from the germline V gene are SGHNT and YENEEA. The CDR3 covers 18 residues. CDR3 in DNA: TGTGCCAGCAGCTTAGAGGCTAGCGGGGGGGCGGCCACCGGGGAGCTGTTTTTT. Translation: CASSLEASGGAATGELFF.

This clone was counted only a few times. V is TRBV5-6 and J is TRBJ2-3; possible D gene TRBD2, 5 bases. Deletions cut 0 bases from V and 2 bases from J, with 7 bases between. In germline, CDR1 is SGHDT, CDR2 YYEEEE. This CDR3 contains 14 residues. The DNA of the CDR3 is TGTGCCAGCAGCTTGGGCGGGCACACAGATACGCAGTATTTT. Amino acids: CASSLGGHTDTQYF.

The rearrangement joins TRBV29-1 to TRBJ2-4; 7 bases match TRBD2. Per germline, CDR1 SQVTM and CDR2 ANQGSEA. The CDR3 is made up of 15 amino acids. V was pared by 6 bases and J by 6 bases, with 14 bases of the junction left unmatched. The CDR3 reads CSVEGRAQGSNIQYF. CDR3 sequence (DNA): TGCAGCGTCGAGGGGAGGGCCCAAGGGTCAAACATTCAGTACTTC.

CDR3 region: CASSRQRDAGNTIYF. The CDR3, as DNA: TGTGCCAGCTCACGACAGCGCGACGCTGGAAACACCATATATTTT. The chain carries TRBV18 and TRBJ1-3; a weak D match, TRBD1 (5 bases). V was trimmed by 4 bases and J by 2 bases, leaving 12 bases between them. Germline loops: CDR1 KGHSH, CDR2 LQKENI. CDR3 length: 15 residues.

This rearrangement joins TRBV18 to TRBJ2-1, with TRBD2 matching over 11 bases. Germline CDR1 and CDR2: KGHSH and LQKENI. Unmatched junction bases numbered 0, after V lost 3 bases and J lost 2 bases. The CDR3 is 15 amino acids. CDR3 sequence (DNA): TGTGCCAGCTCACCGGGACTAGCGGCCTACAATGAGCAGTTCTTC. This translates into CASSPGLAAYNEQFF. Combining the CDR3 with reference TRBV18 and TRBJ2-1 gives the whole variable domain NAGVMQNPRHLVRRRGQEARLRCSPMKGHSHVYWYRQLPEEGLKFMVYLQKENIIDESGMPKERFSAEFPKEGPSILRIQQVVRGDSAAYFCASSPGLAAYNEQFFGPGTRLTVL.

The chain couples TRBV7-3 to TRBJ2-3; TRBD2 is a possible D gene (7 bases). The CDR3 has 15 residues. Germline CDR1 reads SGHTA; CDR2 reads FQGTGA. Trimming left V 8 bases short and J 2 bases short, with 17 bases between. CDR3 residues: CASGSGRGNTDTQYF. In DNA, the CDR3 is TGTGCCAGCGGGTCGGGGAGGGGGAACACAGATACGCAGTATTTT.

As DNA, the CDR3 is TGTGCCAGCAGCTTACGCGATATTTCACCCCTCCACTTT. It yields the protein CASSLRDISPLHF. This sequence joins TRBV11-2 and TRBJ1-6; D gene ambiguous. The CDR3 totals 13 residues. V was trimmed by 2 bases and J by 9 bases, leaving 8 bases between them. CDR1 and CDR2 from the germline V gene are SGHAT and FQNNGV.

J is TRBJ1-2 and V is TRBV28; 9 nucleotides line up with TRBD1. The CDR3 has 16 residues. Germline V gives CDR1 MDHEN, CDR2 SYDVKM. After removal of 4 bases from V and 8 bases from J, the junction contained 14 bases not matched to a gene. The CDR3: CASSWGRGQGVGGYTF. The CDR3 bases are TGTGCCAGCAGTTGGGGACGGGGACAGGGAGTAGGCGGCTACACCTTC.

V and J are TRBV24-1 and TRBJ1-3, with 10 positions matching TRBD1. The V and J ends lost 4 bases and 7 bases, in that order; junction bases with no gene match: 3. The CDR3 has 14 residues. Looked up from germline, CDR1 is KGHDR and CDR2 is SFDVKD. The CDR3 DNA is TGTGCCACCAGTGACCCGGGACAGGGGAACACCATATATTTT. It encodes CATSDPGQGNTIYF.

V and J are TRBV11-1 and TRBJ2-5, with 7 bases matching TRBD1. The CDR3 runs 14 residues. Unmatched junction bases numbered 6, after V lost 6 bases and J lost 2 bases. Germline V gene lookup returns CDR1 SGHAT and CDR2 FQDESV (reference sequence). As DNA, the CDR3 is TGTGCCAGCAGAACCGGGACAGCTCAAGAGACCCAGTACTTC. Translated, it gives CASRTGTAQETQYF. The full variable domain, in which reference TRBV11-1 and TRBJ2-5 provide the parts outside the CDR3, is EAEVAQSPRYKITEKSQAVAFWCDPISGHATLYWYRQILGQGPELLVQFQDESVVDDSQLPKDRFSAERLKGVDSTLKIQPAELGDSAMYLCASRTGTAQETQYFGPGTRLLVL.

The chain joins TRBV27 to TRBJ2-2; D is possibly TRBD1 (6 bases). CDR1 and CDR2 (germline): MNHEY, SMNVEV (reference sequence). This CDR3 is built from 13 residues. The V end lost 6 bases, the J end lost 7 bases, and 12 bases lay between the germline ends. The CDR3 loop is CASRFLGGGELFF. The DNA of the CDR3 is TGTGCCAGCAGGTTCTTAGGGGGCGGGGAGCTGTTTTTT.

The V call is TRBV14, the J call TRBJ1-6, with D maybe TRBD1 (5 bases). The CDR3 spans 14 residues. V lost 0 bases and J lost 14, with 14 bases in between. The germline V gene has CDR1 SGHDN and CDR2 FVKESK. The CDR3 loop reads CASSQDHNWGTLHF. The CDR3 DNA follows: TGTGCCAGCAGCCAAGATCACAATTGGGGCACCCTCCACTTT.

This clone was observed a single time. The V gene is TRBV6-2 or TRBV6-3, the J gene TRBJ2-5; D might be TRBD2 (5 bases). The germline V and J ends were trimmed by 2 bases and 2 bases, with 12 bases remaining between them. The germline V gene encodes CDR1 MNHEY and CDR2 SVGEGT. The CDR3 sequence is 15 residues long. For the CDR3, the DNA is TGTGCCAGCAGTTACGGTTGGGAGATTCAAGAGACCCAGTACTTC. It specifies CASSYGWEIQETQYF.

The rearrangement joins TRBV30 to TRBJ1-3; D is ambiguous. The germline V and J ends were trimmed by 4 bases and 2 bases, with 12 bases remaining between them. The CDR3 covers 14 residues. The V gene's germline CDR1 is GTSNPN and CDR2 SVGIG (reference sequence). The CDR3 DNA follows: TGTGCCTGGACCCTCCCCAGTGCTGGAAACACCATATATTTT. It is translated as CAWTLPSAGNTIYF.

The J gene is TRBJ1-2, the V gene TRBV29-1, with TRBD1 as a possible D gene (5 bases). This CDR3 contains 13 residues. Per germline, CDR1 SQVTM and CDR2 ANQGSEA. V lost 7 bases to trimming and J lost 8 bases, with 20 bases between them. CDR3 DNA: TGCAGCGCTGTAACGGGTGGGGGAGGCGGCTACACCTTC. Its protein is CSAVTGGGGGYTF.

The chain links TRBV6-5 to TRBJ2-7; 7 bases fit TRBD2. The V gene's germline CDR1 is MNHEY and CDR2 SVGAGI. The ends lost 3 bases at V and 0 bases at J; junction bases unmatched: 5. The CDR3 contains 15 residues. The CDR3 nucleotides are TGTGCCAGCAGTTATTTAGCGGGCAGCTCCTACGAGCAGTACTTC. It specifies CASSYLAGSSYEQYF.